Listed here are 32 T cell receptor beta chains from one sample, sequenced in a study of T-cell memory formation after mild COVID-19. TCRdb fed the 5' RACE reads into MiXCR, producing one record per CDR3 protein. This sample yields 410,000 or so distinct CDR3 sequences, of which less than 25% are seen a single time; 13% belongs to the top ten. Sequences were obtained from PBMCs or a T cell subset sorted from them (not recorded which). These receptor sequences come from an adult woman who had mild COVID-19 (a few samples of this study predate the infection). Cell type and time point are not known.

The chain recombines TRBV2 with TRBJ1-1; maybe TRBD1 (6 bases). This CDR3 spans 13 amino acids. Looked up from germline, CDR1 is SNHLY and CDR2 is FYNNEI. V dropped 5 bases and J dropped 6 bases, with 13 bases sitting between them. CDR3 DNA sequence: TGTGCCAGCAGTCCGATTGGGGGGCCTGAAGCTTTCTTT. This sequence encodes CASSPIGGPEAFF.

A few counts support this clonotype. The J gene is TRBJ2-7, the V gene TRBV14; the D gene could be TRBD1 or TRBD2 (5 bases each). Germline values: CDR1 SGHDN, CDR2 FVKESK. The length of the CDR3 is 12 residues. Trimming pared 6 bases from V and 3 bases from J, leaving 9 bases between. The CDR3, as DNA: TGTGCCAGCAGACGGGACGGCTACGAGCAGTACTTC. It translates to CASRRDGYEQYF.

The J gene is TRBJ2-7, the V gene TRBV7-2, with a tentative D call TRBD1 (5 bases). The germline V and J ends were trimmed by 3 bases and 0 bases, with 9 bases remaining between them. Germline values: CDR1 SGHTA, CDR2 FQGNSA. The CDR3 is 14 amino acids. The CDR3 coding sequence is TGTGCCAGCAGCTTCGACAGTAGCTCCTACGAGCAGTACTTC. This codes for CASSFDSSSYEQYF.

This clonotype was counted only a few times. This chain uses TRBV5-5 with TRBJ2-6, with D uncertain. Trimming cost V 3 bases and J 0 bases, with 10 bases left between them. Germline V gene sequence: CDR1 SGHKS, CDR2 YYEKEE (reference sequence). The length of the CDR3 is 16 residues. In DNA form, the CDR3 reads TGTGCCAGCAGCTCGGCCAGCTTCTCTGGGGCCAACGTCCTGACTTTC. It codes for CASSSASFSGANVLTF.

The chain has TRBV4-2 and TRBJ1-5; D remains unclear. Germline loops: CDR1 LGHNA, CDR2 YNFKEQ. This CDR3 region has 13 residues. Trimming shortened V by 0 bases and J by 5 bases, and 5 bases separated the two germline ends. For the CDR3, the DNA is TGTGCCAGCAGCCAAGAGTTCGATCAGCCCCAGCATTTT. This translates into CASSQEFDQPQHF.

The chain recombines TRBV20-1 with TRBJ2-3, with D perhaps matching TRBD2 (5 bases). The germline gives CDR1 DFQATT, CDR2 SNEGSKA (reference sequence). V was clipped by 5 bases and J by 1 base, with 22 bases between them. This CDR3 has 17 residues. Here the CDR3 reads CSADLSSFGVGTDTQYF. The DNA for the CDR3 is TGCAGTGCTGATCTTAGTTCGTTCGGGGTGGGCACAGATACGCAGTATTTT.

The V call is TRBV20-1, the J call TRBJ2-7, with TRBD1 matching over 8 bases. Germline values: CDR1 DFQATT, CDR2 SNEGSKA (reference sequence). V trimming: 3 bases; J trimming: 0 bases; junction bases outside the gene matches: 7. This CDR3 spans 15 amino acids. The CDR3 spells CSASPRQGSSYEQYF. The DNA for the CDR3 is TGCAGTGCTAGTCCCCGACAGGGGTCCTCCTACGAGCAGTACTTC.

This clonotype came up a few times. The V call is TRBV20-1, the J call TRBJ1-2; no reliable D call. There are 14 residues in the CDR3. Per the germline V gene, CDR1 is DFQATT and CDR2 is SNEGSKA (reference sequence). The ends were cut back, 3 bases at V and 7 bases at J, with 18 bases in the middle. This CDR3 is CSARATISGPGYTF. The CDR3, as DNA: TGCAGTGCTAGGGCTACGATAAGCGGGCCTGGCTACACCTTC.

This clonotype was observed many times. The rearrangement joins TRBV9 to TRBJ2-3; D is unresolved. The V end was cut by 4 bases, the J end by 0 bases, with 12 bases between. The CDR3 covers 15 residues. Germline CDR1 is SGDLS and CDR2 is YYNGEE. CDR3 in DNA: TGTGCCAGCAGCTTACGATGGTCTAGCACAGATACGCAGTATTTT. Its protein product is CASSLRWSSTDTQYF.

The chain carries TRBV29-1 and TRBJ2-1; TRBD1 agrees at 8 bases. CDR1 is SQVTM, CDR2 ANQGSEA, per germline. The J segment lost 6 bases and the V segment lost 3 bases, leaving 7 bases of the junction unmatched. The CDR3 is 14 residues long. CDR3 DNA sequence: TGCAGCGTTGATGGGCAGGGGGCGATCAATGAGCAGTTCTTC. Amino acids: CSVDGQGAINEQFF.

The V gene is TRBV25-1, the J gene TRBJ2-3, with D perhaps TRBD1 or TRBD2 (5 bases each). V gave up 5 bases and J gave up 3 bases, with 27 bases separating them. The CDR3 extends over 19 amino acids. Germline V CDR1 and CDR2: MGHDK, SYGVNS. The CDR3: CASSFHRDGRSTKTDTQYF. The CDR3 DNA follows: TGTGCCAGCAGTTTCCACCGGGACGGAAGGTCCACTAAGACAGATACGCAGTATTTT.

The chain is built from TRBV7-2 and TRBJ2-7; D perhaps matches TRBD2 (6 bases). The CDR3 runs to 14 residues. CDR1 SGHTA and CDR2 FQGNSA come from the germline V gene. The ends were cut back, 5 bases at V and 3 bases at J, with 14 bases in the middle. The CDR3 nucleotides read TGTGCCAGCAGCCGTGGGGGGAATTACTACGAGCAGTACTTC. Protein product: CASSRGGNYYEQYF.

This clonotype showed up just a few times. The chain carries TRBV4-2 and TRBJ1-4, with D tentatively TRBD1 (6 bases). V lost 3 bases and J lost 6, with 17 bases in between. Germline CDR1 reads LGHNA; CDR2 reads YNFKEQ. This CDR3 has 16 residues. The chain's CDR3 is CASSQTTGKGDEKLFF. In DNA, the CDR3 is TGTGCCAGCAGCCAGACAACAGGGAAAGGGGATGAAAAACTGTTTTTT.

In this sample, this clonotype turned up a few times. This chain joins TRBV15 and TRBJ2-5; D remains unclear. The V end was cut by 0 bases, the J end by 5 bases, with 19 bases between. Germline V gene sequence: CDR1 LNHNV, CDR2 YYDKDF (reference sequence). This CDR3 has 17 amino acids. The CDR3 loop is CATSRDPSPAKRETQYF. The CDR3 DNA sequence: TGTGCCACCAGCAGAGATCCCTCCCCAGCTAAGAGGGAGACCCAGTACTTC.

The sample holds a few counts of this clonotype. The rearrangement uses TRBV7-8 and TRBJ1-4, with D perhaps TRBD1 (5 bases). The germline gives CDR1 SGHVS, CDR2 FQNEAQ. The CDR3 contains 13 residues. Trimming cost V 3 bases and J 5 bases, with 7 bases left between them. DNA of the CDR3: TGTGCCAGCAGCTTTGACAGAAATGAAAAACTGTTTTTT. It codes for CASSFDRNEKLFF. Drawing the rest from reference TRBV7-8 and TRBJ1-4, the complete variable domain is GAGVSQSPRYKVAKRGQDVALRCDPISGHVSLFWYQQALGQGPEFLTYFQNEAQLDKSGLPSDRFFAERPEGSVSTLKIQRTQQEDSAVYLCASSFDRNEKLFFGSGTQLSVL.

J is TRBJ2-7 and V is TRBV12-3 or TRBV12-4; D uncertain. The CDR3 length is 14 residues. V lost 7 bases and J lost 0, with 13 bases in between. CDR3 sequence reads: CASTQRPGSYEQYF. CDR3 coding DNA: TGTGCCAGCACCCAAAGACCGGGCTCCTACGAGCAGTACTTC.

Here the CDR3 reads CASSSGTGPGGTEKLFF. In DNA form, the CDR3 reads TGTGCCAGCAGTTCCGGGACGGGGCCGGGAGGGACAGAAAAACTGTTTTTT. The rearrangement uses TRBV6-5 and TRBJ1-4, with D possibly being TRBD1 (6 bases). The CDR3 sequence is 17 residues long. With 4 bases removed from V and 8 bases from J, the gap between germline ends came to 23 bases. Germline CDR1 MNHEY, CDR2 SVGAGI.

In its sample, this clonotype was seen many times. The chain uses TRBV20-1 and TRBJ1-5; D might be TRBD1 (5 bases). Germline assignment: CDR1 DFQATT and CDR2 SNEGSKA (reference sequence). Trimming stripped 3 bases from V and 2 bases from J, with 11 bases between. The CDR3 covers 14 residues. The CDR3 coding sequence is TGCAGTGCTAGGGGCCTAGGGGGCAATCAGCCCCAGCATTTT. It specifies CSARGLGGNQPQHF.

This sequence joins TRBV29-1 and TRBJ1-2; no clear D gene. Germline V lookup: CDR1 SQVTM, CDR2 ANQGSEA. V lost 5 bases to trimming and J lost 0 bases, with 16 bases between them. CDR3 length: 15 amino acids. This chain's CDR3 is CSVWTQPIANYGYTF. DNA of the CDR3: TGCAGCGTTTGGACCCAGCCGATAGCTAACTATGGCTACACCTTC.

This chain connects TRBV30 to TRBJ1-5; D call uncertain. Germline V CDR1 and CDR2: GTSNPN, SVGIG (reference sequence). V lost 0 bases to trimming and J lost 7 bases, with 10 bases between them. The CDR3 covers 13 residues. In nucleotides, the CDR3 is TGTGCCTGGAGTGTGAGGGAAAAGCAGCCCCAGCATTTT. As protein: CAWSVREKQPQHF.

This clonotype was recorded a few times. The V gene is TRBV12-3 or TRBV12-4, the J gene TRBJ2-2, with no clear D. The V and J ends lost 3 bases and 2 bases respectively, with 7 bases between them. The CDR3 is 14 amino acids. The CDR3 is CASSFGSNTGELFF. The DNA for the CDR3 is TGTGCCAGCAGTTTTGGCAGCAACACCGGGGAGCTGTTTTTT.

This clonotype was observed a few times. The chain employs TRBV9 and TRBJ2-1, with TRBD2 as a possible D gene (6 bases). Per germline, CDR1 SGDLS and CDR2 YYNGEE. This CDR3 has 13 amino acids. The ends were cut back, 4 bases at V and 11 bases at J, with 16 bases in the middle. The CDR3 bases are TGTGCCAGCAGCCCCGACCCCGCGGGGCAGCAGTTCTTC. This translates into CASSPDPAGQQFF.

The J gene is TRBJ1-2, the V gene TRBV20-1; maybe TRBD1 (6 bases). Germline V gene sequence: CDR1 DFQATT, CDR2 SNEGSKA (reference sequence). The CDR3 covers 11 residues. The CDR3 DNA reads TGCTCAGTACAGGGAAACTATGGCTACACCTTC. Translation: CSVQGNYGYTF.

V and J are TRBV4-2 and TRBJ1-2; TRBD1 agrees at 8 bases. The junction had 1 base not matched to a gene; V was cut back by 3 bases and J by 7 bases. The germline gives CDR1 LGHNA, CDR2 YNFKEQ. This CDR3 comprises 12 residues. The CDR3 reads CASSQGTGGYTF. The CDR3 nucleotides are TGTGCCAGCAGCCAGGGGACAGGTGGCTACACCTTC.

This clonotype was counted between two and nine times. This chain connects TRBV12-3 or TRBV12-4 to TRBJ2-1, with no clear D. The V end was cut by 4 bases, the J end by 10 bases, with 8 bases between. CDR3 size: 11 residues. The CDR3 spells CASSYIREQFF. The CDR3 DNA reads as TGTGCCAGCAGTTATATCCGGGAGCAGTTCTTC.

This clonotype was seen a handful of times. The chain couples TRBV30 to TRBJ2-7; weak D call: TRBD1 (6 bases). This CDR3 has 13 residues. V dropped 5 bases and J dropped 3 bases, with 14 bases sitting between them. The germline gives CDR1 GTSNPN, CDR2 SVGIG (reference sequence). The CDR3 loop is CAWGLSRGYEQYF. DNA for the CDR3: TGTGCCTGGGGACTGTCCAGGGGCTACGAGCAGTACTTC.

This clonotype was picked up one time. The rearrangement links TRBV6-5 to TRBJ2-7, with D perhaps matching TRBD2 (7 bases). V shed 5 bases and J shed 3 bases, with 14 bases lying between them. The CDR3 contains 14 residues. Germline values: CDR1 MNHEY, CDR2 SVGAGI. The CDR3 sequence is CASSQRGGLYEQYF. In DNA form, the CDR3 reads TGTGCCAGCAGTCAGAGGGGGGGACTCTACGAGCAGTACTTC.

The chain joins TRBV20-1 to TRBJ2-5; D is perhaps TRBD1 (6 bases). V was trimmed by 6 bases and J by 0 bases, leaving 14 bases between them. The CDR3 is made up of 14 amino acids. Per germline, CDR1 DFQATT and CDR2 SNEGSKA (reference sequence). This CDR3 reads CSANRVLYQETQYF. The CDR3 nucleotides read TGCAGTGCAAACAGGGTCCTGTACCAAGAGACCCAGTACTTC.

The rearrangement joins TRBV20-1 to TRBJ2-1; D is perhaps TRBD2 (5 bases). The CDR3 runs 16 residues. Trimming shortened V by 5 bases and J by 2 bases, and 19 bases separated the two germline ends. The germline V gene encodes CDR1 DFQATT and CDR2 SNEGSKA (reference sequence). The CDR3 DNA reads as TGCAGTGCTTCCTCTGGACGGGAAAGTACCTACAATGAGCAGTTCTTC. Amino acid sequence: CSASSGRESTYNEQFF.

This clonotype was counted only a few times. This chain joins TRBV5-5 and TRBJ2-7, with 10 positions matching TRBD2. The J segment lost 3 bases and the V segment lost 5 bases, leaving 5 bases of the junction unmatched. CDR3 length equals 14 residues. Germline CDR1 and CDR2: SGHKS and YYEKEE (reference sequence). This CDR3 is CASRSAGGNYEQYF. The CDR3 DNA reads TGTGCCAGCAGGTCAGCGGGAGGGAACTACGAGCAGTACTTC. Filled out from reference TRBV5-5 and TRBJ2-7, the complete variable domain reads DAGVTQSPTHLIKTRGQQVTLRCSPISGHKSVSWYQQVLGQGPQFIFQYYEKEERGRGNFPDRFSARQFPNYSSELNVNALLLGDSALYLCASRSAGGNYEQYFGPGTRLTVT.

The chain has TRBV14 and TRBJ2-1; unclear D gene. Germline CDR1 reads SGHDN; CDR2 reads FVKESK. CDR3 length: 18 amino acids. With 4 bases removed from V and 3 bases from J, the gap between germline ends came to 22 bases. CDR3: CASSPTSYGILGYNEQFF. The CDR3 DNA reads as TGTGCCAGCAGCCCGACTTCTTATGGGATTCTTGGCTACAATGAGCAGTTCTTC. Combining the CDR3 with reference TRBV14 and TRBJ2-1 gives the whole variable domain EAGVTQFPSHSVIEKGQTVTLRCDPISGHDNLYWYRRVMGKEIKFLLHFVKESKQDESGMPNNRFLAERTGGTYSTLKVQPAELEDSGVYFCASSPTSYGILGYNEQFFGPGTRLTVL.

The chain is built from TRBV7-9 and TRBJ1-2; possible D gene TRBD1, 5 bases. Germline V gives CDR1 SEHNR, CDR2 FQNEAQ (reference sequence). The CDR3 loop spans 14 amino acids. V lost 2 bases to trimming and J lost 5 bases, with 12 bases between them. The CDR3 coding sequence is TGTGCCAGCAGCTTAAGCGCAGGGAGATATGGCTACACCTTC. Amino acid sequence: CASSLSAGRYGYTF.